A single sample is the source of the 9 T cell receptor beta chains below, sequenced in a study of cytomegalovirus exposure and HLA in healthy donors. The PCR ran on 60 Vbeta and 13 Jbeta primers. The repertoire was sequenced with immunoSEQ multiplex PCR; TCRdb's copy has only in-frame clones and lacks some. The table records under 150,000 clones, approximately 82% of them present only once. Input material: PBMCs. The source of these receptors is a boy between 2 and 15 years old in good health and CMV-seronegative.

This chain joins TRBV6-5 and TRBJ1-1, with a possible D match to TRBD1 (5 bases). This CDR3 has 11 amino acids. Trimming took off 9 bases at V and 8 bases at J, with 13 bases between the two ends. Germline CDR1 MNHEY, CDR2 SVGAGI. The CDR3 DNA reads as TGTGCCAGTTCCCGGCAGGGAGAAGCTTTCTTT. This sequence encodes CASSRQGEAFF.

V and J are TRBV11-2 and TRBJ2-3; TRBD2 aligns across 8 bases. Trimming took 1 base from V and 1 from J; bases not matched to a gene: 1. CDR1 and CDR2 (germline): SGHAT, FQNNGV. This CDR3 spans 15 amino acids. As DNA, the CDR3 is TGTGCCAGCAGCTTAGGGGGACTAGGCACAGATACGCAGTATTTT. It codes for CASSLGGLGTDTQYF.

The rearrangement links TRBV15 to TRBJ1-5; D not certain. The CDR3 extends over 16 amino acids. V lost 1 base and J 0 bases, leaving 10 bases between the germline ends. Per the germline V gene, CDR1 is LNHNV and CDR2 is YYDKDF (reference sequence). CDR3 in amino acids: CATSRAGIYSNQPQHF. CDR3 sequence (DNA): TGTGCCACCAGCAGAGCGGGGATCTATAGCAATCAGCCCCAGCATTTT.

The CDR3 protein is CASSPGGRGTGELFF. CDR3 DNA sequence: TGTGCCAGCAGCCCGGGGGGGCGGGGCACCGGGGAGCTGTTTTTT. This chain uses TRBV11-2 with TRBJ2-2, with TRBD2 identical over 8 bases. The CDR3 is made up of 15 amino acids. V gave up 5 bases and J gave up 4 bases; unmatched junction bases: 6. Germline lookup yields CDR1 SGHAT and CDR2 FQNNGV.

The chain has TRBV27 and TRBJ1-1, with 8 bases matching TRBD1. Unmatched junction bases numbered 7, after V lost 4 bases and J lost 3 bases. The CDR3 sequence is 15 residues long. CDR1 and CDR2 from the germline V gene are MNHEY and SMNVEV (reference sequence). The chain's CDR3 is CASSSRTGLYTEAFF. In DNA form, the CDR3 reads TGTGCCAGCAGTTCCCGGACAGGGTTGTACACTGAAGCTTTCTTT.

The V and J genes are TRBV30 and TRBJ2-7, with a weak D call TRBD1 (6 bases). V lost 0 bases and J lost 0, with 12 bases in between. Germline loops: CDR1 GTSNPN, CDR2 SVGIG (reference sequence). The CDR3 is 15 residues long. In DNA, the CDR3 is TGTGCCTGGAGTGTTAAGGACAGTCGCTCCTACGAGCAGTACGTC. Translating gives CAWSVKDSRSYEQYV.

In nucleotides, the CDR3 is TGTGCCAGTAGTCTCAAGACCCTGTACAGAGGCTACACCTTC. This encodes CASSLKTLYRGYTF. The chain combines TRBV19 with TRBJ1-2; the D is unclear. Between the trimmed V and J ends, which lost 5 bases and 8 bases, there was a span of 18 bases. Germline loops: CDR1 LNHDA, CDR2 SQIVND (reference sequence). The length of the CDR3 is 14 residues.

This rearrangement joins TRBV27 to TRBJ1-5, with D perhaps TRBD1 (5 bases). Germline CDR1 is MNHEY and CDR2 is SMNVEV (reference sequence). Trimming removed 6 bases at V and 6 bases at J, with 18 bases between. The CDR3 contains 15 residues. The DNA of the CDR3 is TGTGCCAGCAGGGGGCAGAATGAAGGTGGTCAGCCCCAGCATTTT. It specifies CASRGQNEGGQPQHF.

This sequence joins TRBV19 and TRBJ1-5; D call uncertain. The CDR3 totals 16 residues. From germline, CDR1 is LNHDA and CDR2 SQIVND (reference sequence). With 6 bases removed from V and 1 base from J, the gap between germline ends came to 16 bases. The CDR3 region is CASRRSRGMSNQPQHF. DNA for the CDR3: TGTGCCAGTAGGAGATCTCGGGGTATGAGCAATCAGCCCCAGCATTTT.